This paragraph reports one T cell receptor (beta chain). Individual cDNA molecules received unique molecular identifiers during library preparation. TCRdb processed the 5' RACE reads anew with MiXCR; each CDR3 protein has one entry. This sample has 57,000 or so distinct CDR3 sequences, with approximately 12% found just once. Trimming stripped 0 bases from V and 4 bases from J, with 11 bases between. Germline V CDR1 and CDR2: SGHRS, YFSETQ. The CDR3 runs to 15 residues. The sample belongs to a study of early T cells in non-severe SARS-CoV-2 infection. The TCR originated in an adult who was a healthcare worker with PCR-confirmed SARS-CoV-2 infection or an uninfected control (not recorded which). The donor label of this sample is uncertain. Sample: whole blood, taken at baseline. V gene TRBV5-1 combines with J gene TRBJ1-5, with D perhaps matching TRBD1 (5 bases). The CDR3, as DNA: TGCGCCAGCAGCTTGGAGGCAGGGAGGAATCAGCCCCAGCATTTT. Translating gives CASSLEAGRNQPQHF.